This is a list of T cell receptor beta chains from one sample in a study of vaccination and CD4 T cells after COVID-19. TCRdb recomputed calls from the PCR reads with MiXCR, one row per CDR3 protein. The sample lists around 14,000 distinct CDR3 sequences; approximately 50% were seen once. Their recognized antigens are unknown. Sequenced material: CD4+ T cells from blood, cultured in vitro. These receptor sequences come from a human donor who had recovered from COVID-19. The CDR3 runs from the conserved cysteine through the conserved F or W. A D gene is named only where the DNA matches it firmly. Size is stated for part of the rows, as once, few or many counts, or as a class when the clone is expanded.

size	D	V	J	DNA	CDR3
-	TRBD1	TRBV6-5	TRBJ1-2	TGTGCCAGCAGTTACCCTCTTCCGGGACAGGGTCGCTATGGCTACACCTTC	CASSYPLPGQGRYGYTF
-	TRBD2	TRBV20-1	TRBJ2-2	TGCAGTGCTAGAGGGGTAGCGGGAGTCCCCGGGGAGCTGTTTTTT	CSARGVAGVPGELFF
-	TRBD1	TRBV12-3/TRBV12-4	TRBJ1-5	TGTGCCAGCAGTCAGGACAGGGAAGATCAGCCCCAGCATTTT	CASSQDREDQPQHF
-	-	TRBV12-3/TRBV12-4	TRBJ1-5	TGTGCCAGCACTCTAGAAGGGCAGAGCAATCAGCCCCAGCATTTT	CASTLEGQSNQPQHF
-	TRBD1	TRBV28	TRBJ1-5	TGTGCCAGCAGTTTAACCGGGACAGGGGGCTTTCAGCCCCAGCATTTT	CASSLTGTGGFQPQHF
once	-	TRBV2	TRBJ2-5	TGTGCCAGCAGCCTCTATACGCAAGAGACCCAGTACTTC	CASSLYTQETQYF
-	-	TRBV20-1	TRBJ1-1	TGCAGTGCTAGAAAAGGTGGTGGCACTGAAGCTTTCTTT	CSARKGGGTEAFF
-	-	TRBV6-1	TRBJ1-1	TGTGCCAGCAGTATAACAGGGAGCGGCACTGAAGCTTTCTTT	CASSITGSGTEAFF
-	-	TRBV24-1	TRBJ1-3	TGTGCCACCAGTGACTCCCGGGGACCTGGAAACACCATATATTTT	CATSDSRGPGNTIYF
-	-	TRBV7-4	TRBJ2-1	TGTGCCAGCAGCTTAGCAAGGGGCGCCTACAATGAGCAGTTCTTC	CASSLARGAYNEQFF
few	TRBD1	TRBV10-1	TRBJ2-3	TGCGCCAGCAGTACAGGGGATCGGACAGATACGCAGTATTTT	CASSTGDRTDTQYF
-	-	TRBV11-2	TRBJ2-6	TGTGCCAGCAGCTTATACGGACCTGGGGCCAACGTCCTGACTTTC	CASSLYGPGANVLTF
large	TRBD1	TRBV6-2/TRBV6-3	TRBJ1-2	TGTGCCAGCAGTTACTCACCCGGGACAGTGTATGGCTACACCTTC	CASSYSPGTVYGYTF
-	TRBD2	TRBV20-1	TRBJ2-5	TGCAGTGCTACCCTACATCACGGGAGGGCCCCCCAGACCCAGTACTTC	CSATLHHGRAPQTQYF
-	TRBD1	TRBV6-4	TRBJ1-6	TGTGCCAGCAGCCGGGACAGGGCCTATAATTCACCCCTCCACTTT	CASSRDRAYNSPLHF
large	TRBD2	TRBV20-1	TRBJ2-7	TGCAGTGCTGTACTAGCGGATAGATCCTACGAGCAGTACTTC	CSAVLADRSYEQYF
few	-	TRBV7-2	TRBJ2-1	TGTGCCAGCAGCTTAGGACAGGAGCAGTTCTTC	CASSLGQEQFF
-	TRBD2	TRBV27	TRBJ2-7	TGTGCCAGCAGTTTGACCGAGCGGGAGCGAGAGCAGTACTTC	CASSLTEREREQYF
-	-	TRBV28	TRBJ1-4	TGTGCCACCCTCAGTCAGGGGAGTGAAAAACTGTTTTTT	CATLSQGSEKLFF
few	-	TRBV20-1	TRBJ1-1	TGCAGTGCTAGAAAAAGGGCGGAAAAATTTGAAGCTTTCTTT	CSARKRAEKFEAFF
-	TRBD1	TRBV11-2	TRBJ1-3	TGTGCCAGCAGCTTAAGGGGACAGGGAAACACCATATATTTT	CASSLRGQGNTIYF
-	TRBD1	TRBV2	TRBJ1-5	TGTGCCAGCAGTGGGGACAGTCTAAGCAATCAGCCCCAGCATTTT	CASSGDSLSNQPQHF
few	TRBD1	TRBV24-1	TRBJ2-7	TGTGCCACCAGTGTGACAGGGGGCGCCTACGAGCAGTACTTC	CATSVTGGAYEQYF
-	-	TRBV28	TRBJ2-6	TGTGCCAGCAGTCTTATCGCGGGGGCTACTGGGGCCAACGTCCTGACTTTC	CASSLIAGATGANVLTF
-	-	TRBV20-1	TRBJ1-1	TGCAGTGCCCAATCCGGATTAATGAACACTGAAGCTTTCTTT	CSAQSGLMNTEAFF
-	-	TRBV28	TRBJ2-7	TGTGCCAGCAGTTATCTGGACAGTCGGCAGTACTTC	CASSYLDSRQYF
-	TRBD2	TRBV9	TRBJ2-3	TGTGCCAGCAGCGTAGAACCTAGCGGGATCGGAGATACGCAGTATTTT	CASSVEPSGIGDTQYF
-	TRBD2	TRBV10-2	TRBJ2-2	TGCGCCAGCGGTAGGACTAGCCGGGACGGGGAGCTGTTTTTT	CASGRTSRDGELFF
-	TRBD1	TRBV11-3	TRBJ1-1	TGTGCCAGCAGCTTATACAGGGGTACTGAAGCTTTCTTT	CASSLYRGTEAFF
-	-	TRBV19	TRBJ2-2	TGTGCCAGTACCCCGGGGACGACAGGATTCGGGGAGCTGTTTTTT	CASTPGTTGFGELFF
-	TRBD2	TRBV28	TRBJ2-1	TGTGCCAGCAGTTTAGCGGGGGTTGGATACAATGAGCAGTTCTTC	CASSLAGVGYNEQFF
-	TRBD2	TRBV5-4	TRBJ2-1	TGTGCCAGCAGCTTGGGACTAGCGGGGGGATATGAGCAGTTCTTC	CASSLGLAGGYEQFF
-	-	TRBV5-5	TRBJ2-7	TGTGCCAGCAGCTTGCTTCACGCATCGGGGAGAAACGAGCAGTACTTC	CASSLLHASGRNEQYF
-	TRBD1	TRBV3-1	TRBJ1-1	TGTGCCAGCAGCTTGCGTCAGGGGGCCACTGAAGCTTTCTTT	CASSLRQGATEAFF
once	-	TRBV20-1	TRBJ2-4	TGCAGTGCTAGGGACGGGAGAAAAAACATTCAGTACTTC	CSARDGRKNIQYF
-	-	TRBV5-1	TRBJ2-3	TGCGCCAGCAGCTTGAGGCGCACAGATACGCAGTATTTT	CASSLRRTDTQYF
-	TRBD1	TRBV7-9	TRBJ1-1	TGTGCCAGCACCCGCCCGGGACAGGGGATCATGAACACTGAAGCTTTCTTT	CASTRPGQGIMNTEAFF
-	TRBD2	TRBV20-1	TRBJ2-3	TGCAGTGCTAGTAGGGGCGGGGGGGTGGATACGCAGTATTTT	CSASRGGGVDTQYF
-	TRBD1	TRBV6-5	TRBJ1-2	TGTGCCAGCAGTTTGGCAGGGGGTAGACTGAATGGCTACACCTTC	CASSLAGGRLNGYTF
-	TRBD1	TRBV6-2/TRBV6-3	TRBJ1-2	TGTGCCAGCATCCCTTTTGGACAGGGAGGCTATGGCTACACCTTC	CASIPFGQGGYGYTF
-	-	TRBV20-1	TRBJ1-6	TGCAGTGCTAGAGGAACCAGGGGAGGTAATTCACCCCTCCACTTT	CSARGTRGGNSPLHF
-	-	TRBV6-2/TRBV6-3	TRBJ2-2	TGTGCCAGCAGCCACTACAGTCCGTCGAACACCGGGGAGCTGTTTTTT	CASSHYSPSNTGELFF
once	-	TRBV20-1	TRBJ1-6	TGCAGTGCTCACTCTACGGGATATAATTCACCCCTCCACTTT	CSAHSTGYNSPLHF
-	-	TRBV28	TRBJ1-5	TGTGCCAGCGTATTGGGAGGGAGTGGGGGGGCACAGCCCCAGCATTTT	CASVLGGSGGAQPQHF
-	TRBD1	TRBV7-3	TRBJ2-7	TGTGCCAGCAGCTCCGTAGGGGGCCGAACCTACGAGCAGTACTTC	CASSSVGGRTYEQYF
few	TRBD2	TRBV7-2	TRBJ2-1	TGTGCCAGCAGCTTATTTGGATTGTCGGGGGGTCCCTACAATGAGCAGTTCTTC	CASSLFGLSGGPYNEQFF
few	-	TRBV7-2	TRBJ1-6	TGTGCCAGCAGCTTCCAGTATAATTCACCCCTCCACTTT	CASSFQYNSPLHF
-	-	TRBV29-1	TRBJ2-3	TGCAGCGTTGAGACTGGGGGCACAGATACGCAGTATTTT	CSVETGGTDTQYF
few	-	TRBV27	TRBJ1-2	TGTGCCAGCAGCATTACAGGTCGTTATGGCTACACCTTC	CASSITGRYGYTF
-	TRBD1	TRBV7-9	TRBJ1-6	TGTGCCAGCAGCATCCGGACAGGGGAGTCCTATAATTCACCCCTCCACTTT	CASSIRTGESYNSPLHF
-	-	TRBV7-9	TRBJ2-3	TGTGCCAGCAGCTTCGGGGGAGGTACGCAGTATTTT	CASSFGGGTQYF
-	-	TRBV20-1	TRBJ2-7	TGCAGTGCTAGAGATCGGCTGAGCGGATACGAGCAGTACTTC	CSARDRLSGYEQYF
-	-	TRBV12-3/TRBV12-4	TRBJ1-5	TGTGCCAGCAGTCCCCAGGGAGGGTCGCCCCAGCATTTT	CASSPQGGSPQHF
-	-	TRBV10-3	TRBJ2-5	TGTGCCATCAGAATGGGACTCCCTGGGACCCAGTACTTC	CAIRMGLPGTQYF
few	-	TRBV23-1	TRBJ2-7	TGCGCCAGCAGTCAAGACAGTTACGAGCAGTACTTC	CASSQDSYEQYF
-	TRBD2	TRBV5-4	TRBJ2-3	TGTGCCAGCAGCTGGGGACTAGCGGGGTCCACAGATACGCAGTATTTT	CASSWGLAGSTDTQYF
-	-	TRBV27	TRBJ2-1	TGTGCCAGCAGTTCTACCTCCCAGGGGGGGGGGCAGTTCTTC	CASSSTSQGGGQFF
-	TRBD1	TRBV6-4	TRBJ1-1	TGTGCCAGCCGGACAGGGGGAGAGGTCACTGAAGCTTTCTTT	CASRTGGEVTEAFF
-	-	TRBV28	TRBJ1-2	TGTGCCAGCAGTTTACCGGGGGCGAATCAACACTATGGCTACACCTTC	CASSLPGANQHYGYTF
-	TRBD2	TRBV24-1	TRBJ2-3	TGTGCCACCAGTGATTTGGGACTAGCGGGAGCGCTCGGCACAGATACGCAGTATTTT	CATSDLGLAGALGTDTQYF